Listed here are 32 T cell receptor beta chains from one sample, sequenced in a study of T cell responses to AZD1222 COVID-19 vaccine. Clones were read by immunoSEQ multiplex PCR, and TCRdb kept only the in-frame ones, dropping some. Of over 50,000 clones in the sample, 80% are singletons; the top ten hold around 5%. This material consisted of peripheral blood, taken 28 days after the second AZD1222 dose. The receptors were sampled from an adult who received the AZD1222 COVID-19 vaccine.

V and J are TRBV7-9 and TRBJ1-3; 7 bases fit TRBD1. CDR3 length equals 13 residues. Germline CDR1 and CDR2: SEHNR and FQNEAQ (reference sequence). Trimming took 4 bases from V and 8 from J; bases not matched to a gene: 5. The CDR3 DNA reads TGTGCCAGCAGCTCCGGGACAGTGGACACCATATATTTT. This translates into CASSSGTVDTIYF. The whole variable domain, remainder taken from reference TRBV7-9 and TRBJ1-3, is DTGVSQNPRHKITKRGQNVTFRCDPISEHNRLYWYRQTLGQGPEFLTYFQNEAQLEKSRLLSDRFSAERPKGSFSTLEIQRTEQGDSAMYLCASSSGTVDTIYFGEGSWLTVV.

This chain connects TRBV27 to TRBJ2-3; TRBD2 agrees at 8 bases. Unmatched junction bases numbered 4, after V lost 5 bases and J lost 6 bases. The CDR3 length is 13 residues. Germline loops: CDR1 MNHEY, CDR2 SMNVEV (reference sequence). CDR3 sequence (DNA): TGTGCCAGCAGTGGCCCTAGCGGGGATACGCAGTATTTT. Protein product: CASSGPSGDTQYF.

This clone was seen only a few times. For the CDR3, the DNA is TGTGCCAGCAGCCGGACAGGCGAAGTCTATAATTCACCCCTCCACTTT. Its translation: CASSRTGEVYNSPLHF. The V gene is TRBV5-4, the J gene TRBJ1-6; 7 bases agree with TRBD1. The length of the CDR3 is 16 residues. Unmatched junction bases numbered 7, after V lost 4 bases and J lost 3 bases. The V gene's germline CDR1 is SGHNT and CDR2 YYREEE (reference sequence).

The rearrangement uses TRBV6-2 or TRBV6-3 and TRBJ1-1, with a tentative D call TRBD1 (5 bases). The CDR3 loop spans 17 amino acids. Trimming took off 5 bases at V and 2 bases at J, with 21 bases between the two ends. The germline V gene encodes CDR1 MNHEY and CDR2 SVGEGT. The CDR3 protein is CASSLWGPGGDNTEAFF. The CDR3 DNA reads TGTGCCAGCAGTCTATGGGGCCCTGGAGGGGACAACACTGAAGCTTTCTTT.

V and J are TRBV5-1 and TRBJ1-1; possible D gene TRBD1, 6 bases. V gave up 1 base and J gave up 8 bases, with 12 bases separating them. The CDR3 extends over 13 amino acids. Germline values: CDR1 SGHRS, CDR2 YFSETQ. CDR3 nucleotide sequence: TGCGCCAGCAGCTTGATGGACAGCCTAGAAGCTTTCTTT. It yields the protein CASSLMDSLEAFF.

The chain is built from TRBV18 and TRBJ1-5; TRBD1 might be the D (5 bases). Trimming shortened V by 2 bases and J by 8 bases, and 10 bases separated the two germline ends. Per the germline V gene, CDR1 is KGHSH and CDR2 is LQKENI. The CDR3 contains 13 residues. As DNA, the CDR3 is TGTGCCAGCTCACCAGACAGCTCTAAGCCCCAGCATTTT. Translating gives CASSPDSSKPQHF.

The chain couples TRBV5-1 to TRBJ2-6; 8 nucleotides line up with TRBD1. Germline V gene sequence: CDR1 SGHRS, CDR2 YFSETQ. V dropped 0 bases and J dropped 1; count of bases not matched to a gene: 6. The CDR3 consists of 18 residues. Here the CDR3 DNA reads TGCGCCAGCAGCTTGGACCAACAGGGGGTGTCTGGGGCCAACGTCCTGACTTTC. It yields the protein CASSLDQQGVSGANVLTF.

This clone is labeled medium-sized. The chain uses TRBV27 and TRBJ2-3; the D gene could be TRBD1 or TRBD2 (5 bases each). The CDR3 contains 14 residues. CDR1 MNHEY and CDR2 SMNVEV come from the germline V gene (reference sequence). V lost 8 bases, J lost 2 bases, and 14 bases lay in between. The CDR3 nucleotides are TGTGCCAGCCGGGACCAAACTAACACAGATACGCAGTATTTT. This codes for CASRDQTNTDTQYF.

CDR3 amino acids: CAISGVSGRSTGELFF. The CDR3 coding sequence is TGTGCCATCAGTGGGGTTAGCGGGAGGTCCACCGGGGAGCTGTTTTTT. The V call is TRBV10-3, the J call TRBJ2-2, with 10 bases aligning to TRBD2. The J segment lost 4 bases and the V segment lost 4 bases, leaving 6 bases of the junction unmatched. The CDR3 has 16 residues. The germline gives CDR1 ENHRY, CDR2 SYGVKD.

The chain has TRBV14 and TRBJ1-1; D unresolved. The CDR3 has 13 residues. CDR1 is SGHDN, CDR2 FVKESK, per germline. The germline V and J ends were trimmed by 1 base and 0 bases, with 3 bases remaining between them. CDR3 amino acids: CASSQVLNTEAFF. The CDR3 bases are TGTGCCAGCAGCCAAGTCCTGAACACTGAAGCTTTCTTT.

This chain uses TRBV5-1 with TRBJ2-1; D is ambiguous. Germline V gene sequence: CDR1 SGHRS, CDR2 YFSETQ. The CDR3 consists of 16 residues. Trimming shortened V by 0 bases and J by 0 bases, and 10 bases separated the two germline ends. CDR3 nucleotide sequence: TGCGCCAGCAGCTTGGAGGCCAGGATCTCCTACAATGAGCAGTTCTTC. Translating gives CASSLEARISYNEQFF.

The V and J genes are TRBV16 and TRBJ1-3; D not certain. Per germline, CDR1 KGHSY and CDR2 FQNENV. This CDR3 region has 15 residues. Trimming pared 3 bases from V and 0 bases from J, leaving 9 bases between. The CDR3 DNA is TGTGCCAGCAGCCATCCATCTTTCTCTGGAAACACCATATATTTT. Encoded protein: CASSHPSFSGNTIYF. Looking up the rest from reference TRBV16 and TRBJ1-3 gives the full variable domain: GEEVAQTPKHLVRGEGQKAKLYCAPIKGHSYVFWYQQVLKNEFKFLISFQNENVFDETGMPKERFSAKCLPNSPCSLEIQATKLEDSAVYFCASSHPSFSGNTIYFGEGSWLTVV.

The CDR3 is CASSVGGANTGELFF. The CDR3, as DNA: TGTGCCAGCAGCGTAGGTGGAGCGAACACCGGGGAGCTGTTTTTT. The chain carries TRBV9 and TRBJ2-2, with D hard to call. This CDR3 comprises 15 residues. The V gene lost 0 bases and the J gene lost 0 bases, with 6 bases spanning the gap. Germline CDR1 is SGDLS and CDR2 is YYNGEE.

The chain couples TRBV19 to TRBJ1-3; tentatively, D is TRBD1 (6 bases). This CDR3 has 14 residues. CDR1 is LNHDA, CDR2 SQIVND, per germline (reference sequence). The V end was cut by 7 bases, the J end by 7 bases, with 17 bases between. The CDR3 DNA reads TGTGCCAGTAATGACAGGATGGGAACTAACACCATATATTTT. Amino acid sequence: CASNDRMGTNTIYF.

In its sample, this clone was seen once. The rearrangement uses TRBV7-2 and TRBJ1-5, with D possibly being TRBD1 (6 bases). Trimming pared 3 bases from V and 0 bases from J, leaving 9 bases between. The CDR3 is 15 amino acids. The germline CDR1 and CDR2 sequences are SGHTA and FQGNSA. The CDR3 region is CASSLGRGSNQPQHF. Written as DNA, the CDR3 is TGTGCCAGCAGCTTGGGCAGGGGTAGCAATCAGCCCCAGCATTTT.

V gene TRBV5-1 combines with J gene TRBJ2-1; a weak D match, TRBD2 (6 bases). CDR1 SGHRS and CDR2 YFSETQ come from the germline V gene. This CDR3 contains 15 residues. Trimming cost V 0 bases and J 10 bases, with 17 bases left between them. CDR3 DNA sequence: TGCGCCAGCAGCTTGGAACGGGAGTACGGCAGAGAGCAGTTCTTC. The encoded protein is CASSLEREYGREQFF. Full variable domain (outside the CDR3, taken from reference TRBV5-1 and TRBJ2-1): KAGVTQTPRYLIKTRGQQVTLSCSPISGHRSVSWYQQTPGQGLQFLFEYFSETQRNKGNFPGRFSGRQFSNSRSEMNVSTLELGDSALYLCASSLEREYGREQFFGPGTRLTVL.

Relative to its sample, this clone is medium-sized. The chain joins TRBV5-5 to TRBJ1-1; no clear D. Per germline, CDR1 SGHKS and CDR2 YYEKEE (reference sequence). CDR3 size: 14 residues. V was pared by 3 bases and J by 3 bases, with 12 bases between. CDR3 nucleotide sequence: TGTGCCAGCAGCTACTGGGTCCCAGACACTGAAGCTTTCTTT. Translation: CASSYWVPDTEAFF.

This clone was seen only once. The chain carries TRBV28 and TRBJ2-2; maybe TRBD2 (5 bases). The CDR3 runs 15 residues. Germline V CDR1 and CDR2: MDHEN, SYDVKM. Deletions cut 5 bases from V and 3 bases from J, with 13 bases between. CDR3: CASSRTSGHTGELFF. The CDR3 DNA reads TGTGCCAGCAGTCGAACTAGTGGACACACCGGGGAGCTGTTTTTT.

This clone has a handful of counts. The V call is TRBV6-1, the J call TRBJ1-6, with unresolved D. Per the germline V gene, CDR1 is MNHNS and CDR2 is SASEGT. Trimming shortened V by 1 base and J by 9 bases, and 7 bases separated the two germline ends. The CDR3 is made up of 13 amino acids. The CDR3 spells CASSEVIFSPLHF. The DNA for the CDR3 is TGTGCCAGCAGTGAAGTTATTTTTTCACCCCTCCACTTT.

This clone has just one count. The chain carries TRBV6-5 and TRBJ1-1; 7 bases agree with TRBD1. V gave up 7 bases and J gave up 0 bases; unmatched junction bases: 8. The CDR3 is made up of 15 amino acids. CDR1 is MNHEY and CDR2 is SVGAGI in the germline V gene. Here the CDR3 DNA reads TGTGCCAGCATCCAGTCCAGGGGGGTGAACACTGAAGCTTTCTTT. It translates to CASIQSRGVNTEAFF.

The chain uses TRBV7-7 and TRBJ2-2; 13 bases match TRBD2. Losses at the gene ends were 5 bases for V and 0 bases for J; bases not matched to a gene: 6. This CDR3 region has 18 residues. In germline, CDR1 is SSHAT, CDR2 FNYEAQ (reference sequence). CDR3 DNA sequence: TGTGCCAGCAGCCCGGGACTAGCGGGGACCACGAACACCGGGGAGCTGTTTTTT. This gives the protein CASSPGLAGTTNTGELFF. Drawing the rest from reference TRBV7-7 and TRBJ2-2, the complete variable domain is GAGVSQSPRYKVTKRGQDVTLRCDPISSHATLYWYQQALGQGPEFLTYFNYEAQPDKSGLPSDRFSAERPEGSISTLTIQRTEQRDSAMYRCASSPGLAGTTNTGELFFGEGSRLTVL.

The CDR3 protein is CASKGQGSSYNSPLHF. The CDR3 region has the DNA TGTGCCAGTAAAGGACAGGGGAGCTCCTATAATTCACCCCTCCACTTT. The chain uses TRBV19 and TRBJ1-6, with TRBD1 matching over 9 bases. Germline loops: CDR1 LNHDA, CDR2 SQIVND (reference sequence). The V and J ends lost 7 bases and 0 bases, in that order; junction bases with no gene match: 4. The CDR3 has 16 amino acids.

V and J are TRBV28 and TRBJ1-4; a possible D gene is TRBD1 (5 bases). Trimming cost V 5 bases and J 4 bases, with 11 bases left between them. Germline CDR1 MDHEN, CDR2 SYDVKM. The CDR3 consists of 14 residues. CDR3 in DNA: TGTGCCAGCAGTGGTCAGCAGGGTAATGAAAAACTGTTTTTT. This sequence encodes CASSGQQGNEKLFF.

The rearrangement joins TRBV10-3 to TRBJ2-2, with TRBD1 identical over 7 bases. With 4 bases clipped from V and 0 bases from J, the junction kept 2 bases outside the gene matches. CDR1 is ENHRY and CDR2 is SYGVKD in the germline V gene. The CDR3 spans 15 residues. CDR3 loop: CAISGQGTNTGELFF. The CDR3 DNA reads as TGTGCCATCAGTGGACAGGGAACGAACACCGGGGAGCTGTTTTTT.

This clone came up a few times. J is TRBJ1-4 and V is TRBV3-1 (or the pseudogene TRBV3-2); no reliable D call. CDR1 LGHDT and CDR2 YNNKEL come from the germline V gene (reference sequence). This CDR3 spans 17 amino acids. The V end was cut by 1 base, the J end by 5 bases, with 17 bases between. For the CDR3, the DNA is TGTGCCAGCAGCCAAGTTTCAATCTCTGGGAGCAATGAAAAACTGTTTTTT. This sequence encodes CASSQVSISGSNEKLFF.

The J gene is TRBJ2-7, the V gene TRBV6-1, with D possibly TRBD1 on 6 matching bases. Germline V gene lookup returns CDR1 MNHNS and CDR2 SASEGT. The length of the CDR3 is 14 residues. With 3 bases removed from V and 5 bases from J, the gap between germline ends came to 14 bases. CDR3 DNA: TGTGCCAGCAGTGATCAGGGGAAGGGGGACGAGCAGTACTTC. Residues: CASSDQGKGDEQYF.

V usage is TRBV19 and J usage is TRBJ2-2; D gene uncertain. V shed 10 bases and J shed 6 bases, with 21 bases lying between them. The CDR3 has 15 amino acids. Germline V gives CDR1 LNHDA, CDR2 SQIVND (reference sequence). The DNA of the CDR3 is TGTGCCACCGGGTTCGCGGCTAGTGGTTCCGGGGAGCTGTTTTTT. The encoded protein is CATGFAASGSGELFF.

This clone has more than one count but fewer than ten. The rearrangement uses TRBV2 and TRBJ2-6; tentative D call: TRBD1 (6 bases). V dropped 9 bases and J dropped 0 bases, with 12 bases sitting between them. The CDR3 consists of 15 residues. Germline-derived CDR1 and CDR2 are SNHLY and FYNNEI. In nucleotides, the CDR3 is TGTGCCAGGACCTCAGGGGACTCTGGGGCCAACGTCCTGACTTTC. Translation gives CARTSGDSGANVLTF.

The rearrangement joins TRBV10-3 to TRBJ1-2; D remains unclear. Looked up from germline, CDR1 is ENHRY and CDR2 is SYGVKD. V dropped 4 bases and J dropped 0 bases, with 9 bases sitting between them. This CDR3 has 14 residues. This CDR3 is CAISAGEANYGYTF. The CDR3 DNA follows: TGTGCCATCAGTGCGGGAGAAGCTAACTATGGCTACACCTTC.

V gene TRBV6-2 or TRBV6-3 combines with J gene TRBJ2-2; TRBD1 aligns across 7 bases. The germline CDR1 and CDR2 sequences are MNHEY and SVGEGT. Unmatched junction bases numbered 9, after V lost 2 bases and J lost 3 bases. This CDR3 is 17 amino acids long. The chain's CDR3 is CASSYVPGQSYTGELFF. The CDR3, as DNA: TGTGCCAGCAGTTACGTTCCGGGACAGAGCTACACCGGGGAGCTGTTTTTT.

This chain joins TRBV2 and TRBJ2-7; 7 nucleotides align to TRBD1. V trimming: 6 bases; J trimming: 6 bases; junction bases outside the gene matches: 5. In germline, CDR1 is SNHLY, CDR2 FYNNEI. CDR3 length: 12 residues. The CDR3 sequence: CASRGDSAEQYV. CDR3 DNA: TGTGCCAGCAGGGGGGACAGTGCCGAGCAGTACGTC.

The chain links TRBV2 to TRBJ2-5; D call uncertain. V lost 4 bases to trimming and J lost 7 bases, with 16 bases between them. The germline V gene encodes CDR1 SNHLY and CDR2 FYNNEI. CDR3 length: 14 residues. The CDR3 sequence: CASSGREGLVTQYF. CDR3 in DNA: TGTGCCAGCAGTGGTAGGGAAGGTTTGGTGACCCAGTACTTC.